A single sample is the source of the 17 T cell receptor beta chains below, sequenced in a study of T-cell memory formation after mild COVID-19. TCRdb passed the 5' RACE reads through MiXCR, listing each CDR3 protein once. Of around 310,000 distinct CDR3 sequences detected, 20% to 25% appear once; the ten largest clones hold roughly a fifth. Sequencing was performed on PBMCs or a T cell subset sorted from them (not recorded which). These receptor sequences come from a man between 18 and 35 years old who had mild COVID-19 (a few samples of this study predate the infection). Cell type and time point are not known.

The gene calls are TRBV28 and TRBJ1-1; D not certain. The V end lost 4 bases, the J end lost 4 bases, and 10 bases lay between the germline ends. Germline CDR1 reads MDHEN; CDR2 reads SYDVKM. This CDR3 has 13 residues. The CDR3 bases are TGTGCCAGCAGTTACCCCCACGTCACTGAAGCTTTCTTT. This codes for CASSYPHVTEAFF.

The table lists this clonotype with a few counts. The rearrangement joins TRBV6-2 or TRBV6-3 to TRBJ2-7, with TRBD1 identical over 12 bases. This CDR3 region has 17 residues. After removal of 6 bases from V and 4 bases from J, the junction contained 13 bases not matched to a gene. Germline V gene sequence: CDR1 MNHEY, CDR2 SVGEGT. CDR3 DNA sequence: TGTGCCAGCAGCCAAGCCGGGACAGGGGGCCGGATTTACGAGCAGTACGTC. It yields the protein CASSQAGTGGRIYEQYV.

This clonotype has only a few counts. This chain connects TRBV7-6 to TRBJ2-5; D may be TRBD1 or TRBD2 (5 bases each). The V gene lost 2 bases and the J gene lost 4 bases, with 8 bases spanning the gap. Germline V gene data show CDR1 as SGHVS and CDR2 as FNYEAQ. CDR3 length equals 13 residues. This chain's CDR3 is CASSLWGTETQYF. Here the CDR3 DNA reads TGTGCCAGCAGCTTATGGGGGACAGAGACCCAGTACTTC.

This clonotype showed up just a few times. The chain uses TRBV4-1 and TRBJ2-2, with D perhaps TRBD2 (5 bases). Germline CDR1 and CDR2: MGHRA and YSYEKL. The CDR3 covers 16 residues. The germline V and J ends were trimmed by 3 bases and 6 bases, with 17 bases remaining between them. CDR3 loop: CASSQSVPRRSGELFF. CDR3 DNA: TGCGCCAGCAGCCAGTCCGTCCCCCGGAGGTCCGGGGAGCTGTTTTTT.

A remark on this clonotype: This could be a read error, since a much larger clone is one nucleotide away. The rearrangement joins TRBV6-5 to TRBJ2-5, with D perhaps matching TRBD2 (6 bases). Germline CDR1 MNHEY, CDR2 SVGAGI. The CDR3 loop spans 14 amino acids. V lost 1 base to trimming and J lost 4 bases, with 10 bases between them. This chain's CDR3 is CASSYFSGRETQYF. CDR3 DNA sequence: TGTGCCAGCAGTTACTTCAGCGGGCGAGAGACCCAGTACTTC.

The rearrangement links TRBV1 to TRBJ2-1. TRBV1 is designated a pseudogene. The CDR3 contains 14 residues. The CDR3 bases are TGCACCAGCAGCCAAGATGGCGGCCTCAATGAGCAGTTCTTC. Translation: CTSSQDGGLNEQFF.

This clonotype was counted a few times. The chain links TRBV24-1 to TRBJ2-3; the match to TRBD2 covers 12 bases. The length of the CDR3 is 16 residues. Unmatched junction bases numbered 6, after V lost 4 bases and J lost 5 bases. The germline V gene has CDR1 KGHDR and CDR2 SFDVKD. The DNA for the CDR3 is TGTGCCACCAGTGACCCGACTAGCGGGGGCGTAGATACGCAGTATTTT. Translated: CATSDPTSGGVDTQYF.

This clonotype was seen only a few times. The CDR3 is CASSALRGSAEAFF. The CDR3 coding sequence is TGTGCCAGCAGCGCCCTGAGGGGTTCGGCTGAAGCTTTCTTT. This sequence joins TRBV7-3 and TRBJ1-1, with D possibly being TRBD1 (5 bases). The CDR3 has 14 amino acids. CDR1 is SGHTA and CDR2 is FQGTGA in the germline V gene. The germline V and J ends were trimmed by 5 bases and 6 bases, with 16 bases remaining between them.

In its sample, this clonotype was seen a few times. This chain links TRBV12-3 or TRBV12-4 with TRBJ1-1, with D possibly being TRBD1 (6 bases). The CDR3 extends over 13 amino acids. V lost 6 bases, J lost 6 bases, and 14 bases lay in between. The CDR3 DNA follows: TGTGCCAGCAGAGAGGGGGGGTACGCTGAAGCTTTCTTT. Residues: CASREGGYAEAFF.

V and J are TRBV7-2 and TRBJ2-1; D gene unclear. The germline CDR1 and CDR2 sequences are SGHTA and FQGNSA. The ends were cut back, 5 bases at V and 4 bases at J, with 12 bases in the middle. The CDR3 is made up of 14 amino acids. CDR3 bases: TGTGCCAGCAGCGAACGCCCAGTTTACAATGAGCAGTTCTTC. Translated: CASSERPVYNEQFF. Full variable domain (remainder filled in from reference TRBV7-2 and TRBJ2-1): GAGVSQSPSNKVTEKGKDVELRCDPISGHTALYWYRQSLGQGLEFLIYFQGNSAPDKSGLPSDRFSAERTGGSVSTLTIQRTQQEDSAVYLCASSERPVYNEQFFGPGTRLTVL.

The chain links TRBV5-1 to TRBJ2-7; no clear D. The CDR3 sequence is 14 residues long. V was pared by 0 bases and J by 0 bases, with 7 bases between. CDR1 and CDR2 from the germline V gene are SGHRS and YFSETQ. For the CDR3, the DNA is TGCGCCAGCAGCTTGGAACCAGCCTCCTACGAGCAGTACTTC. It specifies CASSLEPASYEQYF.

This clonotype was seen more than once but under ten times. The chain is built from TRBV7-2 and TRBJ2-6; D ambiguous. The germline CDR1 and CDR2 sequences are SGHTA and FQGNSA. The CDR3 contains 14 residues. The ends were cut back, 5 bases at V and 4 bases at J, with 9 bases in the middle. Written as DNA, the CDR3 is TGTGCCAGCAGCCGAACCCGGGGGGCCAACGTCCTGACTTTC. This encodes CASSRTRGANVLTF.

This clonotype has a handful of counts. The gene calls are TRBV7-6 and TRBJ2-1, with 9 bases lining up with TRBD2. V gave up 1 base and J gave up 10 bases; unmatched junction bases: 8. The CDR3 runs 15 residues. Germline CDR1 SGHVS, CDR2 FNYEAQ. CDR3 DNA sequence: TGTGCCAGCAGCTTAGGGACTAGCGCGGGCGGCGAGCAGTTCTTC. Its protein product is CASSLGTSAGGEQFF. The whole variable domain, filled in from reference TRBV7-6 and TRBJ2-1, reads GAGVSQSPRYKVTKRGQDVALRCDPISGHVSLYWYRQALGQGPEFLTYFNYEAQQDKSGLPNDRFSAERPEGSISTLTIQRTEQRDSAMYRCASSLGTSAGGEQFFGPGTRLTVL.

In this sample, this clonotype turned up many times. The chain has TRBV11-2 and TRBJ2-5; 15 nucleotides align to TRBD2. This CDR3 has 18 amino acids. The trim removed 5 bases at V and 5 bases at J, leaving 12 bases unmatched. Germline V gives CDR1 SGHAT, CDR2 FQNNGV. DNA for the CDR3: TGTGCCAGCAGCCCCAAGAGGACTAGCGGGGGGGCCCCGGAGACCCAGTACTTC. This codes for CASSPKRTSGGAPETQYF.

This clonotype was detected only a few times. This rearrangement joins TRBV7-6 to TRBJ2-3; TRBD1 aligns across 8 bases. V lost 5 bases to trimming and J lost 3 bases; unmatched junction nucleotides: 7. The germline CDR1 and CDR2 sequences are SGHVS and FNYEAQ. The CDR3 consists of 15 residues. The CDR3 DNA reads as TGTGCCAGCAGCCTCAGGGGGCAGGGGACAGATACGCAGTATTTT. Translated: CASSLRGQGTDTQYF.

The chain joins TRBV29-1 to TRBJ2-3; a possible D gene is TRBD1 (6 bases). Trimming shortened V by 6 bases and J by 4 bases, and 20 bases separated the two germline ends. This CDR3 region has 15 residues. In germline, CDR1 is SQVTM, CDR2 ANQGSEA. The CDR3 DNA is TGCAGCGTGAAAGGCCATAGGGGGTTTGCAGATACGCAGTATTTT. It specifies CSVKGHRGFADTQYF.

V usage is TRBV5-5 and J usage is TRBJ1-1, with D unresolved. Germline V CDR1 and CDR2: SGHKS, YYEKEE (reference sequence). The ends were cut back, 1 base at V and 1 base at J, with 14 bases in the middle. The CDR3 is made up of 16 amino acids. The CDR3 sequence is CASSLRLLSENTEAFF. CDR3 DNA sequence: TGTGCCAGCAGCTTGAGGCTTCTCTCTGAGAACACTGAAGCTTTCTTT.